This T cell receptor (beta chain) was observed in a study of blood T cell repertoires in COVID-19. The CDR3 extends over 13 amino acids. V lost 8 bases and J 1 base, leaving 11 bases between the germline ends. Germline V gives CDR1 SGHAT, CDR2 FQNNGV. Original methodology: Cell counts per sample came from amplifying reference gene primers. The protocol was immunoSEQ multiplex PCR, while the TCRdb copy is restricted to in-frame clones and leaves out a portion. D and trimming were read from the DNA, whereas the V and J calls and clone size are those reported in that table. The sample carries 150,000 or so clones, roughly 91% recorded once.

The origin of this receptor is a woman between 45 and 65 years old with acute or convalescent COVID-19. The chain has TRBV11-2 and TRBJ1-1; D remains unclear. The sample comprised peripheral blood. The DNA for the CDR3 is TGTGCCAGCCGTCTAAGACAGAACACTGAAGCTTTCTTT. Its protein product is CASRLRQNTEAFF.